This T cell receptor (beta chain) derives from a study of blood T cell repertoires in COVID-19. Looking at the study overall: PBMCs, B-cell-depleted T cells, or T cells provided the cDNA or gDNA that made up the material.

Libraries were prepared by immunoSEQ multiplex PCR; TCRdb keeps only in-frame clonotypes and omits some of them. Here the sample spans about 190,000 clones, roughly 90% being singletons. Material: peripheral blood. This sequence was found in a man aged 35-49 years with acute or convalescent COVID-19.

The CDR3 sequence: CATYRVTDTQYF. In DNA form, the CDR3 reads TGTGCCACCTACAGGGTCACAGATACGCAGTATTTT. This chain links TRBV6-4 with TRBJ2-3, with D perhaps matching TRBD1 (6 bases). V was clipped by 10 bases and J by 2 bases, with 10 bases between them. Per the germline V gene, CDR1 is MRHNA and CDR2 is SNTAGT. The CDR3 covers 12 residues.